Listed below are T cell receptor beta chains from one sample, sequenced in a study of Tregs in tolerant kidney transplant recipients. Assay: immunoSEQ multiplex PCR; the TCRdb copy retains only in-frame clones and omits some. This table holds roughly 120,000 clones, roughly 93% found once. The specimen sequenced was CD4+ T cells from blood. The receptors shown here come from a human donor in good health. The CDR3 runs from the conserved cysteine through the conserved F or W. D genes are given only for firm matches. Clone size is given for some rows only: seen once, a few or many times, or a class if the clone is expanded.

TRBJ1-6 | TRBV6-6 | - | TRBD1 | TGTGCCAGCAAACCGGGACAGAAGGGATATAATTCACCCCTCCACTTT | CASKPGQKGYNSPLHF
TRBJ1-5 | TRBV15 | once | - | TGTGCCACCAGCAGAGATCTGGGGACCCAAAATCAGCCCCAGCATTTT | CATSRDLGTQNQPQHF
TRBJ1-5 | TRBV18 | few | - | TGTGCCAGCTCCCTGACCCTGACTAATCAGCCCCAGCATTTT | CASSLTLTNQPQHF
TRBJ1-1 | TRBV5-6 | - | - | TGTGCCAGCAGCTTCCAGGGAGGCACTGAAGCTTTCTTT | CASSFQGGTEAFF
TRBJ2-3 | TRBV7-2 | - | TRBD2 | TGTGCCAGCAGCTTCCTCCCGCTAGCGGGAGGACCAGATACGCAGTATTTT | CASSFLPLAGGPDTQYF
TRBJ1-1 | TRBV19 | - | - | TGTGCCAGTAGTATAATAGGGTCCAGGAGCACTGAAGCTTTCTTT | CASSIIGSRSTEAFF
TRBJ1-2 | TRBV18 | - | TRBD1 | TGTGCCAGCTCACCATTACAGGGGGGAGGCTATGGCTACACCTTC | CASSPLQGGGYGYTF
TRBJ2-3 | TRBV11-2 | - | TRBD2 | TGTGCCAGCAGCCCAGCGGGGGGCGGCACAGATACGCAGTATTTT | CASSPAGGGTDTQYF
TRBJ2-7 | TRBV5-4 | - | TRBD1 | TGTGCCAGCAGCCACCCGGGACAGGGGGCATACGAGCAGTACTTC | CASSHPGQGAYEQYF
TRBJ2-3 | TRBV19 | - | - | TGTGCCAGTAGTATTAGGCAGGTGAGCACAGATACGCAGTATTTT | CASSIRQVSTDTQYF
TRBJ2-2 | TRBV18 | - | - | TGTGCCAGCTCACCACCGGGGGCCAGGACCGGGGAGCTGTTTTTT | CASSPPGARTGELFF
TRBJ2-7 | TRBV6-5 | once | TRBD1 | TGTGCCAGCAGGCGGGACAGGGGGACCAGCGGGGAGCAGTACTTC | CASRRDRGTSGEQYF
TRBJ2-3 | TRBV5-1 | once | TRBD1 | TGCGCCAGCAGCTTACAGGGGGAAGATACGCAGTATTTT | CASSLQGEDTQYF
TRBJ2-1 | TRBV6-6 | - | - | TGTGCCAGCAGTTCGAGAGGGGACAATGAGCAGTTCTTC | CASSSRGDNEQFF
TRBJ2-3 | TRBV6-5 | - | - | TGTGCCAGCAGAAGGTTGGGCTACACAGATACGCAGTATTTT | CASRRLGYTDTQYF
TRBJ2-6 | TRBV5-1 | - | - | TGCGCCAGCAGCTTGCGTCAGCGTAGCTCTGGGGCCAACGTCCTGACTTTC | CASSLRQRSSGANVLTF
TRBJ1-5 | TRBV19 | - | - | TGTGCCAGTAGTGTGACGAGGGGTAGCAATCAGCCCCAGCATTTT | CASSVTRGSNQPQHF
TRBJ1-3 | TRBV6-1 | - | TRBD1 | TGTGCCAGCGGGGACAGGGGTGGTGGAAACACCATATATTTT | CASGDRGGGNTIYF
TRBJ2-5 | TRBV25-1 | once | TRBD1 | TGTGCCAGCAGTGATTCGGGACAGGGTCAAGAGACCCAGTACTTC | CASSDSGQGQETQYF
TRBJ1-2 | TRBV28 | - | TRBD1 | TGTGCCAGCAGTCCACAGGGGGCGCGCTATGGCTACACCTTC | CASSPQGARYGYTF
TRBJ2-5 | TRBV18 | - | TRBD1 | TGTGCCAGCTCGACCGGGACAGGGAGTCGGGAGACCCAGTACTTC | CASSTGTGSRETQYF
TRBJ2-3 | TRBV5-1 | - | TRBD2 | TGCGCCAGCAGCCCAACTAGCGCCACAGATACGCAGTATTTT | CASSPTSATDTQYF
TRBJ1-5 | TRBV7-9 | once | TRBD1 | TGTGCCAGCAGCCCGCGGGGACAGGGCGAAGGTCAGCCCCAGCATTTT | CASSPRGQGEGQPQHF
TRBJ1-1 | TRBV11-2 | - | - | TGTGCCAGCAGCCCAGGTCGGGGAAAGAACACTGAAGCTTTCTTT | CASSPGRGKNTEAFF
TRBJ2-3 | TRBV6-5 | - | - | TGTGCCAGCAGTTCTCTTGCGGGTAGCACAGATACGCAGTATTTT | CASSSLAGSTDTQYF
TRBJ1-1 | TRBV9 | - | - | TGTGCCAGCAGCGTAGAGGTGAACACTGAAGCTTTCTTT | CASSVEVNTEAFF
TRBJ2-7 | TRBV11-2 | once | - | TGTGCCAGCAGCAACCTCATTGTCTTGGGGCACTACGAGCAGTACTTC | CASSNLIVLGHYEQYF
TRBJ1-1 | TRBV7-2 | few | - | TGTGCCAGCAGCTTATGGGCTCACACTGAAGCTTTCTTT | CASSLWAHTEAFF
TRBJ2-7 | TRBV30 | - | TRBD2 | TGTGCCTGGGGAGCGGGGATTTACGAGCAGTACTTC | CAWGAGIYEQYF
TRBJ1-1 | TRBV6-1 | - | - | TGTGCCAGCAGATGGACAGTTTCGAACACTGAAGCTTTCTTT | CASRWTVSNTEAFF
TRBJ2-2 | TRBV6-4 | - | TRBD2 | TGTGCCAGCAGCCCCCGGGCTAGCGGGAGTTTAAACACCGGGGAGCTGTTTTTT | CASSPRASGSLNTGELFF
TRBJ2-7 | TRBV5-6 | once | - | TGTGCCAGCAGCTTTCCCGGGAAGGGGTGGTACGAGCAGTACTTC | CASSFPGKGWYEQYF
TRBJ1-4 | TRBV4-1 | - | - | TGCGCCAGCAGCCAACCAGGGAGAACTAATGAAAAACTGTTTTTT | CASSQPGRTNEKLFF
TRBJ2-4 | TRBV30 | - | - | TGTGCCTGGAGTGTGGCGGACATTCAGTACTTC | CAWSVADIQYF
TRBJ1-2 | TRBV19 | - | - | TGTGCCAGTAGTATCTGGCAGGATAACTATGGCTACACCTTC | CASSIWQDNYGYTF
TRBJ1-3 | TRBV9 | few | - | TGTGCCAGCAGCCTATATACACCGGCCTCTGGAAACACCATATATTTT | CASSLYTPASGNTIYF